The 30 T cell receptor beta chains listed next were all sequenced from one sample in a study of CD8 T cells in Susac syndrome. The authors reverse transcribed about 0.5 to 1 ug RNA with random hexamers. One entry per CDR3 protein, called by TCRdb with MiXCR from the immunoSEQ multiplex PCR reads. Of roughly 200,000 distinct CDR3 sequences detected, just under 95% appear once; the ten largest clones hold 0.085% to 0.1%. Sequenced input: CD4+ T cells from PBMCs. These receptors were collected from a human donor with Susac syndrome.

This clonotype showed up just a few times. The chain links TRBV4-1 to TRBJ2-4; 8 positions match TRBD1. CDR3 length: 15 residues. J lost 4 bases, V lost 2 bases, and 4 bases had no gene match. Germline V gene data show CDR1 as MGHRA and CDR2 as YSYEKL. The CDR3 DNA reads as TGCGCCAGCAGCCAATTGACAGGGGTTAAAAACATTCAGTACTTC. Residues: CASSQLTGVKNIQYF.

V gene TRBV29-1 combines with J gene TRBJ2-3; the match to TRBD1 covers 8 bases. There are 14 residues in the CDR3. Per germline, CDR1 SQVTM and CDR2 ANQGSEA. V was pared by 8 bases and J by 2 bases, with 9 bases of the junction left unmatched. CDR3 protein: CSSSAGGDTDTQYF. For the CDR3, the DNA is TGCAGCTCCTCGGCAGGGGGCGACACAGATACGCAGTATTTT.

The V gene is TRBV5-1, the J gene TRBJ2-5; D remains unclear. The V and J ends lost 5 bases and 5 bases respectively, with 13 bases between them. CDR1 is SGHRS, CDR2 YFSETQ, per germline. This CDR3 is built from 13 residues. Here the CDR3 DNA reads TGCGCCAGCAGTTCCAATAACGGCGAGACCCAGTACTTC. Residues: CASSSNNGETQYF.

The gene calls are TRBV12-3 or TRBV12-4 and TRBJ1-1; D is unclear. Trimming took off 5 bases at V and 5 bases at J, with 12 bases between the two ends. This CDR3 spans 13 amino acids. This CDR3 is CASSLIWGTEAFF. For the CDR3, the DNA is TGTGCCAGCAGTCTCATCTGGGGAACTGAAGCTTTCTTT.

V gene TRBV5-6 combines with J gene TRBJ1-4; no clear D gene. Germline V CDR1 and CDR2: SGHDT, YYEEEE. The CDR3 contains 14 residues. V lost 1 base to trimming and J lost 3 bases, with 7 bases between them. The CDR3 is CASSLSAPNEKLFF. Here the CDR3 DNA reads TGTGCCAGCAGCTTGAGCGCCCCTAATGAAAAACTGTTTTTT. The full variable domain, its missing parts supplied by reference TRBV5-6 and TRBJ1-4, is DAGVTQSPTHLIKTRGQQVTLRCSPKSGHDTVSWYQQALGQGPQFIFQYYEEEERQRGNFPDRFSGHQFPNYSSELNVNALLLGDSALYLCASSLSAPNEKLFFGSGTQLSVL.

The table lists this clonotype with a count of one. The chain combines TRBV19 with TRBJ2-4, with 7 bases fitting TRBD2. CDR3 length equals 15 residues. Germline V CDR1 and CDR2: LNHDA, SQIVND (reference sequence). With 5 bases clipped from V and 0 bases from J, the junction kept 4 bases outside the gene matches. CDR3 residues: CASSVLALAKNIQYF. CDR3 nucleotides: TGTGCCAGTAGTGTACTAGCGCTAGCCAAAAACATTCAGTACTTC.

The chain combines TRBV7-9 with TRBJ2-7; 9 bases line up with TRBD2. This CDR3 region has 16 residues. The V gene end was trimmed by 6 bases and the J gene end by 4 bases; junction bases not matched to a gene: 13. CDR1 SEHNR and CDR2 FQNEAQ come from the germline V gene (reference sequence). The CDR3 nucleotides read TGTGCCAGCAGACCGATAGCGGGAGCCACGGGGTACGAGCAGTACTTC. This translates into CASRPIAGATGYEQYF.

The chain is built from TRBV6-5 and TRBJ1-2, with D hard to call. The CDR3 runs 12 residues. V was trimmed by 6 bases and J by 8 bases, leaving 13 bases between them. CDR1 and CDR2 from the germline V gene are MNHEY and SVGAGI. The CDR3 loop reads CASSRTGTGYTF. CDR3 nucleotide sequence: TGTGCCAGCAGCCGAACGGGAACAGGCTACACCTTC.

The CDR3: CSARLMGGTDTQYF. The CDR3 nucleotides are TGCAGCGCCCGACTGATGGGGGGCACAGATACGCAGTATTTT. The rearrangement joins TRBV29-1 to TRBJ2-3, with D tentatively TRBD1 or TRBD2 (5 bases each). The ends were cut back, 7 bases at V and 1 base at J, with 15 bases in the middle. The CDR3 contains 14 residues. Germline CDR1 and CDR2: SQVTM and ANQGSEA.

This clonotype was found once. The rearrangement links TRBV4-1 to TRBJ2-7, with 7 bases identical to TRBD2. Germline V gene lookup returns CDR1 MGHRA and CDR2 YSYEKL. The CDR3 spans 14 residues. V trimming: 1 base; J trimming: 1 base; junction bases outside the gene matches: 1. CDR3 sequence: CASSQGEGSYEQYF. The CDR3 nucleotides are TGCGCCAGCAGCCAAGGGGAGGGGTCCTACGAGCAGTACTTC.

The CDR3 DNA reads TGTGCCTGGAGTTATAGTGGGAACACCGGGGAGCTGTTTTTT. Encoded protein: CAWSYSGNTGELFF. The V gene is TRBV30, the J gene TRBJ2-2; D is unresolved. Trimming pared 2 bases from V and 1 base from J, leaving 8 bases between. CDR1 is GTSNPN, CDR2 SVGIG, per germline (reference sequence). CDR3 length: 14 amino acids.

The rearrangement joins TRBV18 to TRBJ2-7; 7 positions agree with TRBD1. This CDR3 contains 14 residues. J was trimmed by 1 base and V by 6 bases; bases with no gene match: 6. Germline CDR1 KGHSH, CDR2 LQKENI. This chain's CDR3 is CASSREGQSYEQYF. The CDR3, as DNA: TGTGCCAGCTCTAGAGAGGGACAGTCCTACGAGCAGTACTTC.

The rearrangement uses TRBV28 and TRBJ2-4; TRBD2 matches 7 bases. CDR3 length: 15 residues. Germline V CDR1 and CDR2: MDHEN, SYDVKM. V was pared by 4 bases and J by 4 bases, with 7 bases of the junction left unmatched. In DNA, the CDR3 is TGTGCCAGCAGTTCACGGGGGGAGATAAAAAACATTCAGTACTTC. Translation gives CASSSRGEIKNIQYF.

The chain is built from TRBV6-6 and TRBJ1-5; D may be TRBD1 (5 bases). This CDR3 has 15 amino acids. V was cut by 5 bases and J by 3 bases, with 14 bases left in between. Germline V gene sequence: CDR1 MNHNY, CDR2 SVGAGI (reference sequence). DNA for the CDR3: TGTGCCAGCAGTCAGGGTGGGGGATTCAATCAGCCCCAGCATTTT. It specifies CASSQGGGFNQPQHF.

V and J are TRBV11-1 and TRBJ1-1, with D possibly being TRBD1 (5 bases). V gave up 5 bases and J gave up 1 base, with 11 bases separating them. CDR3 length: 14 amino acids. The germline V gene has CDR1 SGHAT and CDR2 FQDESV (reference sequence). The CDR3 region is CASSMGRGNTEAFF. The CDR3 nucleotides read TGTGCCAGCAGCATGGGACGGGGGAACACTGAAGCTTTCTTT.

This clonotype showed up just once. The chain couples TRBV6-2 or TRBV6-3 to TRBJ2-7; TRBD1 is a possible D gene (6 bases). Trimming cost V 4 bases and J 0 bases, with 13 bases left between them. This CDR3 spans 15 amino acids. Germline V gene sequence: CDR1 MNHEY, CDR2 SVGEGT. The CDR3 is CASSSRQVDSYEQYF. The CDR3 DNA sequence: TGTGCCAGCAGTTCAAGACAGGTAGACTCCTACGAGCAGTACTTC.

This chain joins TRBV9 and TRBJ1-5; D unclear. The length of the CDR3 is 14 residues. The germline V gene encodes CDR1 SGDLS and CDR2 YYNGEE. Trimming removed 3 bases from V and 0 bases from J, with 7 bases in between. Here the CDR3 DNA reads TGTGCCAGCAGCGGGCCTTATAGCAATCAGCCCCAGCATTTT. Its protein product is CASSGPYSNQPQHF.

The CDR3, as DNA: TGTGCCAGCAGCTCAGGACAGGGATACACTGAAGCTTTCTTT. It encodes CASSSGQGYTEAFF. This sequence joins TRBV6-6 and TRBJ1-1; 8 bases match TRBD1. The CDR3 length is 14 residues. V dropped 6 bases and J dropped 3; count of bases not matched to a gene: 6. CDR1 is MNHNY, CDR2 SVGAGI, per germline (reference sequence).

The rearrangement links TRBV5-4 to TRBJ1-4; D is possibly TRBD1 (6 bases). This CDR3 is 14 amino acids long. Germline V CDR1 and CDR2: SGHNT, YYREEE (reference sequence). V was pared by 2 bases and J by 6 bases, with 11 bases between. The CDR3 nucleotides are TGTGCCAGCAGCTTCGGACAGAGCTATGAAAAACTGTTTTTT. It specifies CASSFGQSYEKLFF.

The chain combines TRBV7-9 with TRBJ2-1; no clear D gene. Trimming shortened V by 5 bases and J by 0 bases, and 14 bases separated the two germline ends. This CDR3 comprises 16 residues. In germline, CDR1 is SEHNR, CDR2 FQNEAQ (reference sequence). Here the CDR3 reads CASSPNLGLSYNEQFF. The CDR3 DNA sequence: TGTGCCAGCAGCCCGAACCTAGGCCTCTCCTACAATGAGCAGTTCTTC.

The V call is TRBV24-1, the J call TRBJ2-3; TRBD1 matches 9 bases. V shed 3 bases, J shed 4 bases, and the junction held 16 bases outside the gene matches. CDR3 length: 19 amino acids. Germline CDR1 and CDR2: KGHDR and SFDVKD. The chain's CDR3 is CATSDTNGQGISGADTQYF. CDR3 nucleotide sequence: TGTGCCACCAGTGATACTAACGGACAGGGGATCTCCGGCGCAGATACGCAGTATTTT.

This chain connects TRBV20-1 to TRBJ2-7; no definite D call. Trimming took off 6 bases at V and 4 bases at J, with 10 bases between the two ends. Germline V CDR1 and CDR2: DFQATT, SNEGSKA (reference sequence). The CDR3 contains 11 residues. The chain's CDR3 is CSASSRYEQYF. The CDR3 nucleotides read TGCAGTGCATCCTCTAGGTACGAGCAGTACTTC.

The V and J genes are TRBV23-1 and TRBJ2-2; D remains unclear. TRBV23-1 is an open reading frame whose function is uncertain. V dropped 3 bases and J dropped 1 base, with 9 bases sitting between them. The CDR3 is 15 amino acids. CDR3 DNA sequence: TGCGCCAGCAGTCATGGTCCTAGGAACACCGGGGAGCTGTTTTTT. Protein sequence: CASSHGPRNTGELFF.

The J gene is TRBJ1-1, the V gene TRBV5-4; possibly TRBD1 for D (5 bases). Germline-derived CDR1 and CDR2 are SGHNT and YYREEE (reference sequence). Trimming removed 3 bases from V and 4 bases from J, with 13 bases in between. There are 14 residues in the CDR3. For the CDR3, the DNA is TGTGCCAGCAGCTGGGGCGGACGAAGCACTGAAGCTTTCTTT. As protein: CASSWGGRSTEAFF.

This chain links TRBV7-2 with TRBJ2-4; 7 bases fit TRBD1. V dropped 1 base and J dropped 10; count of bases not matched to a gene: 16. The CDR3 sequence is 17 residues long. Germline loops: CDR1 SGHTA, CDR2 FQGNSA. CDR3 amino acids: CASSLEGAGPRGRIQYF. The CDR3 DNA is TGTGCCAGCAGCTTAGAGGGGGCAGGGCCGAGGGGTCGTATTCAGTACTTC.

The chain joins TRBV20-1 to TRBJ2-1, with unresolved D. V was shortened by 5 bases and J by 0 bases, with 14 bases between the two germline ends. Germline V gene data show CDR1 as DFQATT and CDR2 as SNEGSKA (reference sequence). The CDR3 has 15 residues. The DNA of the CDR3 is TGCAGTGCTTCCCTTCGTCGAAGCTCCTACAATGAGCAGTTCTTC. Translation: CSASLRRSSYNEQFF.

The J gene is TRBJ2-1, the V gene TRBV5-8, with D possibly TRBD1 on 5 matching bases. The V and J ends lost 4 bases and 0 bases respectively, with 11 bases between them. The CDR3 has 15 amino acids. Germline V gene sequence: CDR1 SGHTS, CDR2 YDEGEE. This CDR3 reads CASSQGPSSYNEQFF. The CDR3 bases are TGTGCCAGCAGCCAGGGCCCGAGCTCCTACAATGAGCAGTTCTTC.

This rearrangement joins TRBV29-1 to TRBJ2-3; D gene uncertain. V was cut by 2 bases and J by 5 bases, with 14 bases left in between. Germline CDR1 SQVTM, CDR2 ANQGSEA. This CDR3 comprises 14 residues. The CDR3 coding sequence is TGCAGCGTTGAACTGGCCCAACCGGGAGATACGCAGTATTTT. It translates to CSVELAQPGDTQYF.

The J gene is TRBJ2-4, the V gene TRBV28; the D gene could be TRBD1 or TRBD2 (6 bases each). Per germline, CDR1 MDHEN and CDR2 SYDVKM. The CDR3 sequence is 16 residues long. V was trimmed by 2 bases and J by 6 bases, leaving 17 bases between them. The CDR3: CASSLGGTKAGNIQYF. In DNA, the CDR3 is TGTGCCAGCAGTTTAGGCGGGACAAAGGCGGGAAACATTCAGTACTTC.

V usage is TRBV20-1 and J usage is TRBJ2-1; 10 bases line up with TRBD2. The V gene end was trimmed by 1 base and the J gene end by 7 bases; junction bases not matched to a gene: 4. The CDR3 covers 14 residues. Per germline, CDR1 DFQATT and CDR2 SNEGSKA (reference sequence). Written as DNA, the CDR3 is TGCAGTGCTAGAGTAGCGGGAGGACGGAATGAGCAGTTCTTC. As protein: CSARVAGGRNEQFF.